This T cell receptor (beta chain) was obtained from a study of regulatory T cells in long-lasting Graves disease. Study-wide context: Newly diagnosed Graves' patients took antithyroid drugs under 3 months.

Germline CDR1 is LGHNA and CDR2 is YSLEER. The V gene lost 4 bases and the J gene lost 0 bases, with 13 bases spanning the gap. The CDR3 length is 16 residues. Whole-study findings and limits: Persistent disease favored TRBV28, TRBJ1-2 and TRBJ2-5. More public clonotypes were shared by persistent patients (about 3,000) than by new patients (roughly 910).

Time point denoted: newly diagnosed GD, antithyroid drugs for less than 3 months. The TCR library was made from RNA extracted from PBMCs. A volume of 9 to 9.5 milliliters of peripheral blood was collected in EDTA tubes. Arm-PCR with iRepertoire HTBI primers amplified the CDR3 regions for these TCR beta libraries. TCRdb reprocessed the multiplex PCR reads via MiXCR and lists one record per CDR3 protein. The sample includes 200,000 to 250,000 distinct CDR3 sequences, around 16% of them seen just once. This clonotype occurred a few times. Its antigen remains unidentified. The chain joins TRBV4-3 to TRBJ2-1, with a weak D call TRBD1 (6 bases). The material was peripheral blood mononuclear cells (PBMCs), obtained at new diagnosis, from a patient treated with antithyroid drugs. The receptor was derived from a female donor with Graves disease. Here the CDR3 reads CASSRDLGASYNEQFF. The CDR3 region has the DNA TGCGCCAGCAGCCGAGATTTGGGGGCCTCCTACAATGAGCAGTTCTTC.